Shown below are 11 T cell receptor beta chains from a single sample sequenced in a study of blood T cell repertoires in COVID-19. Sequencing used immunoSEQ multiplex PCR; TCRdb keeps in-frame clones, though not all of them. The repertoire has approximately 240,000 clones, 84% of them found once; the top ten carry around 1.5%. Source material: peripheral blood. The receptors derive from a woman aged 40 to 50 who had recovered from COVID-19.

The chain combines TRBV5-4 with TRBJ2-7; TRBD2 might be the D (7 bases). V lost 0 bases to trimming and J lost 4 bases, with 11 bases between them. The CDR3 extends over 14 amino acids. Looked up from germline, CDR1 is SGHNT and CDR2 is YYREEE (reference sequence). This CDR3 is CASSLEGGVYEQYF. The CDR3 DNA sequence: TGTGCCAGCAGCTTGGAGGGGGGGGTATACGAGCAGTACTTC. Full variable domain (rest looked up from reference TRBV5-4 and TRBJ2-7): ETGVTQSPTHLIKTRGQQVTLRCSSQSGHNTVSWYQQALGQGPQFIFQYYREEENGRGNFPPRFSGLQFPNYSSELNVNALELDDSALYLCASSLEGGVYEQYFGPGTRLTVT.

The chain uses TRBV19 and TRBJ2-1, with D perhaps TRBD1 (5 bases). The CDR3 length is 14 residues. Germline V lookup: CDR1 LNHDA, CDR2 SQIVND (reference sequence). V shed 1 base and J shed 9 bases, with 13 bases lying between them. CDR3 sequence: CASSIGGRVGEQFF. As DNA, the CDR3 is TGTGCCAGTAGTATAGGTGGCAGGGTCGGTGAGCAGTTCTTC.

This clone was observed a single time. The DNA for the CDR3 is TGTGCCAGCAGCCGAGCGGGGGATTCCTACAATGAGCAGTTCTTC. It encodes CASSRAGDSYNEQFF. The chain links TRBV6-5 to TRBJ2-1, with 8 bases fitting TRBD2. The CDR3 totals 15 residues. Germline-derived CDR1 and CDR2 are MNHEY and SVGAGI. The junction had 5 bases not matched to a gene; V was cut back by 6 bases and J by 1 base.

J is TRBJ2-5 and V is TRBV19, with D possibly being TRBD1 (6 bases). V lost 3 bases and J lost 4, with 12 bases in between. The CDR3 contains 14 residues. Germline CDR1 and CDR2: LNHDA and SQIVND (reference sequence). The CDR3 is CASSIGVRGETQYF. The CDR3 DNA is TGTGCCAGTAGTATCGGAGTCAGGGGAGAGACCCAGTACTTC.

The chain joins TRBV9 to TRBJ1-5; D gene uncertain. This CDR3 is 14 amino acids long. V lost 4 bases to trimming and J lost 1 base, with 9 bases between them. CDR1 and CDR2 from the germline V gene are SGDLS and YYNGEE. The CDR3 spells CASSSTRSNQPQHF. CDR3 in DNA: TGTGCCAGCAGCAGTACGAGAAGCAATCAGCCCCAGCATTTT.

Only a few counts were recorded for this clone. The chain uses TRBV29-1 and TRBJ1-2; TRBD1 matches at 12 bases. This CDR3 has 18 amino acids. Trimming cost V 5 bases and J 6 bases; bases outside gene matches: 19. Germline loops: CDR1 SQVTM, CDR2 ANQGSEA. DNA for the CDR3: TGCAGCGTTCAGGTTAATTACTGGGGGACAGGGGGCGCGAATGGCTACACCTTC. Translated, it gives CSVQVNYWGTGGANGYTF.

The chain joins TRBV18 to TRBJ2-2, with D perhaps TRBD1 (5 bases). Germline V CDR1 and CDR2: KGHSH, LQKENI. There are 14 residues in the CDR3. V was cut by 5 bases and J by 4 bases, with 11 bases left in between. Written as DNA, the CDR3 is TGTGCCAGCTCAATTATCGACAGCACCGGGGAGCTGTTTTTT. Its translation is CASSIIDSTGELFF.

The V gene is TRBV5-1, the J gene TRBJ2-7, with TRBD1 matching over 7 bases. Germline CDR1 is SGHRS and CDR2 is YFSETQ. V gave up 1 base and J gave up 4 bases; unmatched junction bases: 5. The CDR3 contains 14 residues. CDR3 sequence (DNA): TGCGCCAGCAGCTTGTATGGGACAGAGTACGAGCAGTACTTC. Translating gives CASSLYGTEYEQYF.

The chain joins TRBV7-9 to TRBJ2-7; 8 bases align to TRBD2. The CDR3 extends over 14 amino acids. J was trimmed by 9 bases and V by 5 bases; bases with no gene match: 12. Germline assignment: CDR1 SEHNR and CDR2 FQNEAQ (reference sequence). This chain's CDR3 is CASSPGVAGSGQYF. Here the CDR3 DNA reads TGTGCCAGCAGCCCCGGGGTAGCGGGGTCGGGGCAGTACTTC. The full variable domain, completed using reference TRBV7-9 and TRBJ2-7, is DTGVSQNPRHKITKRGQNVTFRCDPISEHNRLYWYRQTLGQGPEFLTYFQNEAQLEKSRLLSDRFSAERPKGSFSTLEIQRTEQGDSAMYLCASSPGVAGSGQYFGPGTRLTVT.

The chain carries TRBV11-1 and TRBJ2-5, with 7 bases that match TRBD1. The CDR3 has 15 amino acids. V shed 2 bases, J shed 1 base, and the junction held 4 bases outside the gene matches. Germline V CDR1 and CDR2: SGHAT, FQDESV (reference sequence). CDR3 coding DNA: TGTGCCAGCAGCTTAACCCCAGGGGGCCAAGAGACCCAGTACTTC. This gives the protein CASSLTPGGQETQYF.

This clone was recorded at least ten times. The chain is built from TRBV3-1 (or the pseudogene TRBV3-2) and TRBJ2-3; D unclear. The CDR3 is 17 residues long. Between the trimmed V and J ends, which lost 1 base and 1 base, there was a span of 15 bases. Germline loops: CDR1 LGHDT, CDR2 YNNKEL (reference sequence). DNA of the CDR3: TGTGCCAGCAGCCAAGGGCTCCAGGCGCCTGGCACAGATACGCAGTATTTT. It codes for CASSQGLQAPGTDTQYF.